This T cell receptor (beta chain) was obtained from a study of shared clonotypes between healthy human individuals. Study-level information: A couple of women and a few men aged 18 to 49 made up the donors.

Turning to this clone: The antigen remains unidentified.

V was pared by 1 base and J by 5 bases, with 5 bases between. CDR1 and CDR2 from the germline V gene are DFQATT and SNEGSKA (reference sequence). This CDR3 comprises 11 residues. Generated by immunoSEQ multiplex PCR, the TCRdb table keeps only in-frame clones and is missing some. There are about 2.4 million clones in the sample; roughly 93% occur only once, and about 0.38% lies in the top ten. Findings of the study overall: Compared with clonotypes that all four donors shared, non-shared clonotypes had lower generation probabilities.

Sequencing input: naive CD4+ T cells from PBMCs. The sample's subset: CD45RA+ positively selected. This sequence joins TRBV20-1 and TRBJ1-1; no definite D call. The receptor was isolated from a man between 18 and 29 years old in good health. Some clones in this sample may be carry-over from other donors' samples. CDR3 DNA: TGCAGTGCTAGAGTGCGGACTGAAGCTTTCTTT. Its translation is CSARVRTEAFF.